The next 28 T cell receptor beta chains were all read from a single sample in a study of post-analysis software for immune sequencing data. Study-wide results and limits: Patients showed TRBV5-6, TRBV5-1 and TRBV20-1 among four to six TRBV segments more frequent than in controls.

Unique molecular identifiers tagged the TCR beta cDNA libraries. MiXCR, run by TCRdb on the PCR reads, gives a single entry per CDR3 protein. The sample lists some 450,000 distinct CDR3 sequences, under 55% occurring once. The antigens these receptors bind are not known. Input material: blood. These receptors all come from a girl under 18 with multiple sclerosis.

V gene TRBV3-1 combines with J gene TRBJ1-2; D is uncertain. This CDR3 comprises 15 residues. Trimming left V 2 bases short and J 4 bases short, with 14 bases between. Germline CDR1 reads LGHDT; CDR2 reads YNNKEL (reference sequence). DNA of the CDR3: TGTGCCAGCAGCCAACCCACCAGTGAAATCTATGGCTACACCTTC. Protein: CASSQPTSEIYGYTF.

The J gene is TRBJ2-3, the V gene TRBV20-1, with 15 bases aligning to TRBD2. CDR1 is DFQATT, CDR2 SNEGSKA, per germline (reference sequence). This CDR3 has 16 amino acids. V trimming: 6 bases; J trimming: 1 base; junction bases outside the gene matches: 5. CDR3 residues: CSASRTSGRGTDTQYF. The CDR3 DNA reads as TGCAGTGCGAGCAGGACTAGCGGGAGGGGCACAGATACGCAGTATTTT.

This chain links TRBV20-1 with TRBJ2-2; no clear D. Trimming removed 3 bases from V and 5 bases from J, with 4 bases in between. CDR1 is DFQATT and CDR2 is SNEGSKA in the germline V gene (reference sequence). This CDR3 is 11 amino acids long. CDR3 loop: CSARETGELFF. The DNA for the CDR3 is TGCAGTGCTAGGGAAACCGGGGAGCTGTTTTTT.

The chain carries TRBV5-1 and TRBJ2-7; 8 bases fit TRBD1. After removal of 6 bases from V and 0 bases from J, the junction contained 11 bases not matched to a gene. The CDR3 extends over 16 amino acids. Germline assignment: CDR1 SGHRS and CDR2 YFSETQ. CDR3 bases: TGCGCCAGCAAAGCCAGTGGGGACAGGAGCTCCTACGAGCAGTACTTC. It codes for CASKASGDRSSYEQYF.

This chain links TRBV28 with TRBJ2-7; TRBD1 might be the D (6 bases). V gave up 5 bases and J gave up 10 bases, with 21 bases separating them. The CDR3 length is 14 residues. CDR1 and CDR2 from the germline V gene are MDHEN and SYDVKM. The CDR3 DNA follows: TGTGCCAGCAGTAGGCTGGGACAAAAAGAGACTCAGTACTTC. This gives the protein CASSRLGQKETQYF.

This chain connects TRBV20-1 to TRBJ2-3; D perhaps matches TRBD2 (7 bases). This CDR3 spans 17 amino acids. Germline V CDR1 and CDR2: DFQATT, SNEGSKA (reference sequence). With 3 bases removed from V and 2 bases from J, the gap between germline ends came to 21 bases. In DNA, the CDR3 is TGCAGTGCTAGCCCTAGTCACAGGGAGGGCCCCACAGATACGCAGTATTTT. It yields the protein CSASPSHREGPTDTQYF.

Comment on this clonotype: The DNA is omitted, as the CDR3 cannot be located on it reliably, and the CDR3 follows TCRdb's listing. This chain connects TRBV7-3 to TRBJ2-6; TRBD1 is the table's D call, not checked against the DNA. From its first to its last residue, the CDR3 has 15 amino acids. The V gene's germline CDR1 is SGHTA and CDR2 FQGTGA. This CDR3 is CASSLVGTGANVRTF.

The chain has TRBV6-5 and TRBJ1-2; D gene ambiguous. This CDR3 contains 12 residues. The germline V and J ends were trimmed by 5 bases and 7 bases, with 11 bases remaining between them. Germline-derived CDR1 and CDR2 are MNHEY and SVGAGI. In nucleotides, the CDR3 is TGTGCCAGCAGTCGGAGCGGAATTGGCTACACCTTC. Translating gives CASSRSGIGYTF.

This clonotype turned up a few times. V usage is TRBV20-1 and J usage is TRBJ2-1; no reliable D call. This CDR3 spans 13 amino acids. The V end lost 5 bases, the J end lost 6 bases, and 14 bases lay between the germline ends. Germline V CDR1 and CDR2: DFQATT, SNEGSKA (reference sequence). CDR3 bases: TGCAGTGCTTTCCGGTCTAGTCCCAATGAGCAGTTCTTC. It specifies CSAFRSSPNEQFF.

This clonotype was picked up one time. This may come from a read error, since a much larger clone is one base off. The chain is built from TRBV6-5 and TRBJ2-3, with TRBD2 identical over 7 bases. The junction had 1 base not matched to a gene; V was cut back by 5 bases and J by 2 bases. CDR3 length equals 13 residues. The germline CDR1 and CDR2 sequences are MNHEY and SVGAGI. CDR3 sequence reads: CASSGTITDTQYF. CDR3 in DNA: TGTGCCAGCAGTGGGACTATCACAGATACGCAGTATTTT.

By sample share, this clonotype is medium-sized. The rearrangement links TRBV4-1 to TRBJ2-5, with D tentatively TRBD1 (5 bases). Deletions cut 10 bases from V and 5 bases from J, with 17 bases between. Germline CDR1 and CDR2: MGHRA and YSYEKL. The CDR3 contains 13 residues. CDR3 in DNA: TGCGCCACTGCGGACCCAAAGGGGGAGACCCAGTACTTC. It specifies CATADPKGETQYF.

V and J are TRBV28 and TRBJ2-7; 9 bases fit TRBD1. In germline, CDR1 is MDHEN, CDR2 SYDVKM. The CDR3 contains 14 residues. V was pared by 5 bases and J by 5 bases, with 7 bases of the junction left unmatched. CDR3 sequence (DNA): TGTGCCAGCAGTCACGGACAGGGGAGCCACGAGCAGTACTTC. Its protein product is CASSHGQGSHEQYF. Full variable domain (rest looked up from reference TRBV28 and TRBJ2-7): DVKVTQSSRYLVKRTGEKVFLECVQDMDHENMFWYRQDPGLGLRLIYFSYDVKMKEKGDIPEGYSVSREKKERFSLILESASTNQTSMYLCASSHGQGSHEQYFGPGTRLTVT.

The chain combines TRBV9 with TRBJ2-3; D remains unclear. The CDR3 runs 15 residues. Trimming removed 8 bases at V and 5 bases at J, with 21 bases between. Germline CDR1 SGDLS, CDR2 YYNGEE. The CDR3 protein is CASSPPQGRGDTQYF. CDR3 bases: TGTGCCAGTAGCCCACCTCAAGGACGTGGAGATACGCAGTATTTT.

This sequence joins TRBV15 and TRBJ2-1, with 9 bases lining up with TRBD2. This CDR3 is built from 15 residues. V lost 0 bases, J lost 7 bases, and 4 bases stayed unmatched. From germline, CDR1 is LNHNV and CDR2 YYDKDF (reference sequence). This CDR3 reads CATSRDRLAGNEQFF. In DNA form, the CDR3 reads TGTGCCACCAGCAGAGATCGTCTAGCGGGAAATGAGCAGTTCTTC. Supplemented by reference TRBV15 and TRBJ2-1, the full variable domain reads DAMVIQNPRYQVTQFGKPVTLSCSQTLNHNVMYWYQQKSSQAPKLLFHYYDKDFNNEADTPDNFQSRRPNTSFCFLDIRSPGLGDTAMYLCATSRDRLAGNEQFFGPGTRLTVL.

This chain joins TRBV29-1 and TRBJ2-2; D not resolved. This CDR3 is 13 amino acids long. Trimming cost V 7 bases and J 3 bases, with 12 bases left between them. Germline V CDR1 and CDR2: SQVTM, ANQGSEA. CDR3 amino acids: CSGRTEDTGELFF. DNA for the CDR3: TGCAGCGGGCGAACAGAAGACACCGGGGAGCTGTTTTTT.

This clonotype was observed a few times. The CDR3 DNA follows: TGTGCCAGCCATCAAAACGGGGAGACCCAGTACTTC. Protein sequence: CASHQNGETQYF. The genes are TRBV12-3 or TRBV12-4 and TRBJ2-5; unclear D gene. The CDR3 has 12 residues. The germline V and J ends were trimmed by 8 bases and 5 bases, with 12 bases remaining between them.

This clonotype was recorded a few times. V and J are TRBV20-1 and TRBJ2-1; D might be TRBD2 (5 bases). Germline V gene data show CDR1 as DFQATT and CDR2 as SNEGSKA (reference sequence). V dropped 0 bases and J dropped 0 bases, with 9 bases sitting between them. The CDR3 contains 15 residues. CDR3: CSARDPSSSYNEQFF. For the CDR3, the DNA is TGCAGTGCTAGAGATCCTAGCAGCTCCTACAATGAGCAGTTCTTC.

The chain has TRBV27 and TRBJ2-5, with a possible D match to TRBD1 (7 bases). CDR3 size: 14 residues. V dropped 3 bases and J dropped 1 base, with 9 bases sitting between them. Germline CDR1 MNHEY, CDR2 SMNVEV (reference sequence). CDR3 amino acids: CASSLQGGQETQYF. The CDR3 DNA is TGTGCCAGCAGTTTGCAGGGGGGCCAAGAGACCCAGTACTTC.

As regards this clonotype: This clone may be a read error of a much larger clone one base away. The gene calls are TRBV7-2 and TRBJ2-1; D ambiguous. Germline V CDR1 and CDR2: SGHTA, FQGNSA. The CDR3 has 13 residues. For the CDR3, the DNA is TGTGCCAGCGGCTTAGAACAGTACAATGAGCAGTTCTTC. Its translation is CASGLEQYNEQFF.

The V call is TRBV7-2, the J call TRBJ2-7; D unclear. The CDR3 is 13 amino acids. The V gene's germline CDR1 is SGHTA and CDR2 FQGNSA. Trimming left V 5 bases short and J 3 bases short, with 11 bases between. CDR3 bases: TGTGCCAGCAGCCCAGTCAGGAGCTACGAGCAGTACTTC. The encoded protein is CASSPVRSYEQYF.

This clonotype was picked up a small number of times. J is TRBJ2-1 and V is TRBV13; 10 bases match TRBD2. The CDR3 is 14 amino acids. The germline gives CDR1 PRHDT, CDR2 FYEKMQ (reference sequence). The V gene end was trimmed by 7 bases and the J gene end by 6 bases; junction bases not matched to a gene: 6. This CDR3 reads CASTAPSGSNEQFF. CDR3 nucleotide sequence: TGTGCCAGCACCGCCCCTAGCGGGAGCAATGAGCAGTTCTTC. The full variable domain, its missing parts supplied by reference TRBV13 and TRBJ2-1, is AAGVIQSPRHLIKEKRETATLKCYPIPRHDTVYWYQQGPGQDPQFLISFYEKMQSDKGSIPDRFSAQQFSDYHSELNMSSLELGDSALYFCASTAPSGSNEQFFGPGTRLTVL.

The chain recombines TRBV7-2 with TRBJ2-7, with D unclear. Trimming took 2 bases from V and 8 from J, leaving 19 bases between them. The CDR3 has 15 amino acids. CDR1 and CDR2 from the germline V gene are SGHTA and FQGNSA. CDR3 sequence: CASSLPVGPPTKQYF. The CDR3 DNA reads TGTGCCAGCAGCTTACCGGTGGGTCCTCCTACGAAGCAGTACTTC.

The V gene is TRBV20-1, the J gene TRBJ1-1, with D hard to call. The CDR3 consists of 11 residues. Trimming removed 0 bases at V and 10 bases at J, with 9 bases between. Germline CDR1 reads DFQATT; CDR2 reads SNEGSKA (reference sequence). The CDR3 spells CSARERVGAFF. The CDR3 region has the DNA TGCAGTGCTAGAGAAAGAGTTGGAGCTTTCTTT.

This clonotype was counted a few times. The chain is built from TRBV24-1 and TRBJ2-7; 8 bases agree with TRBD1. With 0 bases clipped from V and 2 bases from J, the junction kept 5 bases outside the gene matches. The CDR3 consists of 16 residues. In germline, CDR1 is KGHDR, CDR2 SFDVKD. The DNA for the CDR3 is TGTGCCACCAGTGATTTGAAAGGGACAGGCGCCTACGAGCAGTACTTC. Translating gives CATSDLKGTGAYEQYF.

This clonotype came up a few times. This sequence joins TRBV27 and TRBJ2-7; 7 nucleotides match TRBD2. CDR3 length: 15 residues. After removal of 2 bases from V and 4 bases from J, the junction contained 8 bases not matched to a gene. Germline loops: CDR1 MNHEY, CDR2 SMNVEV (reference sequence). Here the CDR3 reads CASSLVLAQVYEQYF. CDR3 in DNA: TGTGCCAGCAGTTTAGTACTAGCGCAAGTTTACGAGCAGTACTTC.

CDR3 amino acids: CASSPWDYHYEQYF. The CDR3 DNA reads TGTGCCAGCAGTCCCTGGGACTACCACTACGAGCAGTACTTC. This rearrangement joins TRBV12-3 or TRBV12-4 to TRBJ2-7, with TRBD2 identical over 7 bases. The CDR3 extends over 14 amino acids. The V gene end was trimmed by 5 bases and the J gene end by 3 bases; junction bases not matched to a gene: 7.

This clonotype showed up just a few times. The junction differs from germline at one of its ends, possibly a read error. The rearrangement uses TRBV11-1 and TRBJ2-7; possible D gene TRBD2, 6 bases. The CDR3 is 14 residues long. Germline CDR1 is SGHAT and CDR2 is FQDESV (reference sequence). The chain's CDR3 is CASSFVGGTYEQYF. DNA of the CDR3: TGTGCCAGTAGCTTTGTGGGCGGGACCTACGAGCAGTACTTC.

This clonotype was detected only a few times. The V and J genes are TRBV5-1 and TRBJ2-5; possible D gene TRBD2, 8 bases. This CDR3 comprises 15 residues. Trimming cost V 7 bases and J 2 bases, with 18 bases left between them. Germline CDR1 reads SGHRS; CDR2 reads YFSETQ. The CDR3 coding sequence is TGCGCCAGCTCTAAACAGGGGACTAGGCAAGAGACCCAGTACTTC. It codes for CASSKQGTRQETQYF.